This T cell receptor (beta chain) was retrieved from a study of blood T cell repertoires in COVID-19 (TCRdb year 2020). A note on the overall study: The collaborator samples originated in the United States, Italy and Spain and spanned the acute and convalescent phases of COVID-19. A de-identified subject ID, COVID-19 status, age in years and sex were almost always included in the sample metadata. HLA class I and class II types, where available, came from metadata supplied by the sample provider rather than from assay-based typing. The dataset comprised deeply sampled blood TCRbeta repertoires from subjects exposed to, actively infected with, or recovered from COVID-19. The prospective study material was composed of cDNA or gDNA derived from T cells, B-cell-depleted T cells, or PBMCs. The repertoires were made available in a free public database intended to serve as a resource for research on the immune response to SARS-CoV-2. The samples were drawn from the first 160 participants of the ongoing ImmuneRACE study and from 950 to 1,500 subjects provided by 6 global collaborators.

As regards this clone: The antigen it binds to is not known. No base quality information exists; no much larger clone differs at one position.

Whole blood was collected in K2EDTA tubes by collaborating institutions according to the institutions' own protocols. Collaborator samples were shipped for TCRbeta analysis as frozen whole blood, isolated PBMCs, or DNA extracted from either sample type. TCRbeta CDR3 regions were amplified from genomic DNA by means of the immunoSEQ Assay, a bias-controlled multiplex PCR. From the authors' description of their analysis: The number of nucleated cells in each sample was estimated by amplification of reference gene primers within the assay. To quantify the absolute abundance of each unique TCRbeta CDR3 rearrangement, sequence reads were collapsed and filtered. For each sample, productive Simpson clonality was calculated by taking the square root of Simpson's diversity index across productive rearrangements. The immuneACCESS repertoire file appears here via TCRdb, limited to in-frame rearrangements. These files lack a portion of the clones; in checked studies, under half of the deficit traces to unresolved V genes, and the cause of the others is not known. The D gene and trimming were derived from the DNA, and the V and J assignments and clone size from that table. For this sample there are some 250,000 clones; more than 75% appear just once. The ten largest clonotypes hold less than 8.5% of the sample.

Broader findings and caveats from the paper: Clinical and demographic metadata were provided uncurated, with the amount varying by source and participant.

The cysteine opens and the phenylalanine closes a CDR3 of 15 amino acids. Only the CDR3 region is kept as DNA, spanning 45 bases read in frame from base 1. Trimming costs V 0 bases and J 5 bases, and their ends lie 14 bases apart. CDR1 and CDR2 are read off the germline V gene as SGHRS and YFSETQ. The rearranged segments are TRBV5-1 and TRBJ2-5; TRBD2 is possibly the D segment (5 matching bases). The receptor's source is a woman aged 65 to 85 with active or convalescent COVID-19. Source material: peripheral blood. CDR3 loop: CASSLVGASGETQYF. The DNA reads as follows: TGCGCCAGCAGCTTGGTTGGAGCCTCGGGGGAGACCCAGTACTTC.